Shown below are 31 T cell receptor beta chains from a single sample sequenced in a study of beta chain features in type 1 diabetes. As every portion of the isolated RNA was reverse transcribed, the sequencing read expressed TCRB transcripts. Generated by immunoSEQ multiplex PCR, the TCRdb table keeps only in-frame clones and is missing some. The sample has a few hundred thousand clones; roughly 16% are singletons. Sequenced material: naive CD4+ T cells from blood. Source of these receptors: a woman aged 18 to 35 in good health.

The V gene is TRBV6-6, the J gene TRBJ1-5; D is uncertain. The V gene lost 5 bases and the J gene lost 5 bases, with 19 bases spanning the gap. The CDR3 is 16 amino acids. Germline CDR1 reads MNHNY; CDR2 reads SVGAGI (reference sequence). The DNA of the CDR3 is TGTGCCAGCAGTCCCCGGATCCCTAACGCGGATCAGCCCCAGCATTTT. Translated: CASSPRIPNADQPQHF.

This clone was observed a handful of times. The gene calls are TRBV9 and TRBJ2-3; 7 bases are a match to TRBD2. Unmatched junction bases numbered 6, after V lost 2 bases and J lost 0 bases. This CDR3 comprises 16 residues. CDR1 is SGDLS and CDR2 is YYNGEE in the germline V gene. Written as DNA, the CDR3 is TGTGCCAGCAGCGTCTCGGGAGGTTCTAGCACAGATACGCAGTATTTT. Translating it yields CASSVSGGSSTDTQYF.

This clone was picked up a small number of times. The chain has TRBV7-9 and TRBJ2-7; D call uncertain. Germline CDR1 and CDR2: SEHNR and FQNEAQ (reference sequence). V lost 5 bases and J 1 base, leaving 9 bases between the germline ends. This CDR3 is 13 amino acids long. Written as DNA, the CDR3 is TGTGCCAGCAGCCCCGGGTTTTCCTACGAGCAGTACTTC. Translated, it gives CASSPGFSYEQYF.

This chain connects TRBV28 to TRBJ2-7, with 11 bases lining up with TRBD2. CDR1 MDHEN and CDR2 SYDVKM come from the germline V gene. With V trimmed by 6 bases and J by 1 base, 8 bases remained unmatched. There are 16 residues in the CDR3. CDR3 sequence: CASSRGVAGGSYEQYF. In DNA, the CDR3 is TGTGCCAGCAGCCGAGGTGTAGCGGGAGGGTCCTACGAGCAGTACTTC.

The rearrangement uses TRBV25-1 and TRBJ1-2; the D is unclear. Germline CDR1 reads MGHDK; CDR2 reads SYGVNS. The CDR3 totals 12 residues. The V and J ends lost 5 bases and 4 bases respectively, with 8 bases between them. The CDR3 region is CASSSQAYGYTF. The CDR3 nucleotides read TGTGCCAGCAGTTCCCAGGCCTATGGCTACACCTTC.

This clone has a handful of counts. One junction end does not reproduce the germline sequence, and a read error may be involved. This sequence joins TRBV6-5 and TRBJ1-5; no definite D call. The CDR3 extends over 9 amino acids. The germline gives CDR1 MNHEY, CDR2 SVGAGI. The CDR3 protein is CAGRRTQHF. For the CDR3, the DNA is TGTGCCGGCAGGCGGACTCAGCATTTT.

The chain recombines TRBV18 with TRBJ2-7; D may be TRBD2 (6 bases). Germline-derived CDR1 and CDR2 are KGHSH and LQKENI. V was pared by 6 bases and J by 1 base, with 16 bases between. The CDR3 runs 15 residues. In DNA, the CDR3 is TGTGCCAGCTCCGGGGGTGCGGACCGATCCTACGAGCAGTACTTC. Translated, it gives CASSGGADRSYEQYF.

This clone was picked up a small number of times. J is TRBJ2-6 and V is TRBV4-2, with TRBD2 as a possible D gene (6 bases). The V end lost 1 base, the J end lost 1 base, and 14 bases lay between the germline ends. Germline V gene lookup returns CDR1 LGHNA and CDR2 YNFKEQ. CDR3 length: 18 amino acids. The DNA for the CDR3 is TGTGCCAGCAGCCAAGGGCGGGAATGGGCGTCTGGGGCCAACGTCCTGACTTTC. Translating it yields CASSQGREWASGANVLTF.

The CDR3 coding sequence is TGTGCCAGCAGCTTCCGGGGGAGACTGAACACTGAAGCTTTCTTT. This translates into CASSFRGRLNTEAFF. This chain joins TRBV5-4 and TRBJ1-1; a weak D match, TRBD1 (5 bases). This CDR3 has 15 residues. Trimming left V 2 bases short and J 0 bases short, with 11 bases between. Germline values: CDR1 SGHNT, CDR2 YYREEE (reference sequence).

This chain joins TRBV30 and TRBJ2-7; 9 positions match TRBD1. V lost 0 bases and J lost 7; bases outside the gene matches: 7. CDR1 and CDR2 (germline): GTSNPN, SVGIG (reference sequence). The CDR3 runs to 14 residues. CDR3 residues: CAWSVTGGAGEQYF. CDR3 nucleotides: TGTGCCTGGAGTGTAACAGGGGGCGCGGGGGAGCAGTACTTC.

This clone occurred a few times. The chain employs TRBV19 and TRBJ2-5; TRBD1 aligns across 10 bases. With 8 bases clipped from V and 4 bases from J, the junction kept 1 base outside the gene matches. CDR3 length: 12 amino acids. From germline, CDR1 is LNHDA and CDR2 SQIVND (reference sequence). CDR3 nucleotides: TGTGCCAGTCGGGACAGGGGAGAGACCCAGTACTTC. It translates to CASRDRGETQYF.

V usage is TRBV7-9 and J usage is TRBJ2-2; weak D call: TRBD2 (5 bases). V was trimmed by 2 bases and J by 4 bases, leaving 8 bases between them. Germline CDR1 SEHNR, CDR2 FQNEAQ (reference sequence). The CDR3 has 14 amino acids. CDR3 protein: CASSLSAGTGELFF. The CDR3 bases are TGTGCCAGCAGCTTAAGCGCGGGCACCGGGGAGCTGTTTTTT.

This clone was detected a few times. The rearrangement joins TRBV30 to TRBJ1-2; TRBD1 aligns across 9 bases. The CDR3 is 15 residues long. Germline V gives CDR1 GTSNPN, CDR2 SVGIG (reference sequence). The junction had 10 bases not matched to a gene; V was cut back by 3 bases and J by 5 bases. In DNA form, the CDR3 reads TGTGCCTGGAGACTTTCCGGGACAGGGACTTATGGCTACACCTTC. Translating it yields CAWRLSGTGTYGYTF.

This chain uses TRBV5-4 with TRBJ2-5; D possibly corresponds to TRBD2 (6 bases). Per the germline V gene, CDR1 is SGHNT and CDR2 is YYREEE (reference sequence). The CDR3 spans 15 residues. Trimming removed 0 bases at V and 5 bases at J, with 14 bases between. The CDR3 coding sequence is TGTGCCAGCAGCTTGGTCGTAGCGGAAGGGGAGACCCAGTACTTC. It codes for CASSLVVAEGETQYF.

The chain links TRBV29-1 to TRBJ2-3; 9 positions match TRBD1. This CDR3 contains 14 residues. The V and J ends lost 4 bases and 3 bases, in that order; junction bases with no gene match: 5. CDR1 and CDR2 (germline): SQVTM, ANQGSEA. The CDR3 sequence: CSVVRDRETDTQYF. The CDR3 coding sequence is TGCAGCGTTGTAAGGGACAGGGAAACAGATACGCAGTATTTT.

This clone was seen more than once but under ten times. The J gene is TRBJ2-7, the V gene TRBV10-2; the D gene is possibly TRBD2 (6 bases). V lost 3 bases, J lost 4 bases, and 13 bases lay in between. Looked up from germline, CDR1 is WSHSY and CDR2 is SAAADI. CDR3 length equals 14 residues. The CDR3 DNA is TGCGCCAGCAGTGACAGTGTCCTAGCGTACGAGCAGTACTTC. This encodes CASSDSVLAYEQYF.

This chain links TRBV30 with TRBJ2-2; 8 bases line up with TRBD1. V lost 4 bases to trimming and J lost 7 bases; unmatched junction nucleotides: 8. This CDR3 contains 14 residues. Germline V CDR1 and CDR2: GTSNPN, SVGIG (reference sequence). The CDR3 bases are TGTGCCTGGATATTAAACAGGGGGGTCGGGGAGCTGTTTTTT. Translating gives CAWILNRGVGELFF.

The chain is built from TRBV30 and TRBJ1-1; TRBD1 matches at 8 bases. The CDR3 covers 14 residues. Germline V gene sequence: CDR1 GTSNPN, CDR2 SVGIG (reference sequence). Trimming at V came to 3 bases and at J to 0 bases, leaving 3 bases not matched to a gene. CDR3 in DNA: TGTGCCTGGAGGGACAGGGCTATGAACACTGAAGCTTTCTTT. Translating it yields CAWRDRAMNTEAFF. Supplemented by reference TRBV30 and TRBJ1-1, the full variable domain reads SQTIHQWPATLVQPVGSPLSLECTVEGTSNPNLYWYRQAAGRGLQLLFYSVGIGQISSEVPQNLSASRPQDRQFILSSKKLLLSDSGFYLCAWRDRAMNTEAFFGQGTRLTVV.

The gene calls are TRBV29-1 and TRBJ1-1; 7 nucleotides agree with TRBD1. CDR3 length equals 13 residues. Trimming cost V 5 bases and J 2 bases; bases outside gene matches: 5. CDR1 is SQVTM, CDR2 ANQGSEA, per germline. The CDR3, as DNA: TGCAGCGTTTGGGACAGCCCTAACACTGAAGCTTTCTTT. Translation gives CSVWDSPNTEAFF. Full variable domain (outside the CDR3, taken from reference TRBV29-1 and TRBJ1-1): SAVISQKPSRDICQRGTSLTIQCQVDSQVTMMFWYRQQPGQSLTLIATANQGSEATYESGFVIDKFPISRPNLTFSTLTVSNMSPEDSSIYLCSVWDSPNTEAFFGQGTRLTVV.

J is TRBJ2-3 and V is TRBV10-3; 7 bases agree with TRBD2. The J segment lost 1 base and the V segment lost 5 bases, leaving 0 bases of the junction unmatched. Germline CDR1 is ENHRY and CDR2 is SYGVKD. The CDR3 spans 13 residues. Here the CDR3 reads CAISLAGTDTQYF. In DNA form, the CDR3 reads TGTGCCATCAGTCTAGCGGGCACAGATACGCAGTATTTT.

This clone showed up just a few times. V and J are TRBV30 and TRBJ2-7; D gene uncertain. CDR1 and CDR2 (germline): GTSNPN, SVGIG (reference sequence). The CDR3 covers 14 residues. Trimming pared 5 bases from V and 3 bases from J, leaving 17 bases between. The CDR3 region has the DNA TGTGCCTGGTGTGCGGCAGGCTTTGTCTACGAGCAGTACTTC. This translates into CAWCAAGFVYEQYF.

The V gene is TRBV28, the J gene TRBJ1-2; TRBD1 agrees at 8 bases. The germline V gene encodes CDR1 MDHEN and CDR2 SYDVKM. V gave up 2 bases and J gave up 7 bases; unmatched junction bases: 6. This CDR3 region has 14 residues. This chain's CDR3 is CASSLGQGGLGYTF. CDR3 in DNA: TGTGCCAGCAGTTTAGGACAGGGAGGGCTTGGCTACACCTTC.

The chain combines TRBV7-2 with TRBJ2-2, with 9 bases aligning to TRBD2. The junction had 6 bases not matched to a gene; V was cut back by 3 bases and J by 4 bases. This CDR3 region has 16 residues. The V gene's germline CDR1 is SGHTA and CDR2 FQGNSA. CDR3 sequence: CASSFGLAGSTGELFF. CDR3 sequence (DNA): TGTGCCAGCAGCTTCGGGCTAGCGGGGTCCACCGGGGAGCTGTTTTTT.

This clone has just a few counts. V is TRBV19 and J is TRBJ2-1; TRBD2 agrees at 8 bases. This CDR3 has 15 residues. Germline-derived CDR1 and CDR2 are LNHDA and SQIVND (reference sequence). V was pared by 6 bases and J by 0 bases, with 4 bases of the junction left unmatched. This CDR3 reads CASSRGGSSYNEQFF. Here the CDR3 DNA reads TGTGCCAGTAGCCGCGGGGGGAGCTCCTACAATGAGCAGTTCTTC.

This clone has more than one count but fewer than ten. J is TRBJ2-1 and V is TRBV29-1; D may be TRBD1 (6 bases). The CDR3 is made up of 14 amino acids. V shed 3 bases and J shed 2 bases, with 11 bases lying between them. Germline assignment: CDR1 SQVTM and CDR2 ANQGSEA. Here the CDR3 DNA reads TGCAGCGTTGAGGTCAGGGGAACCTACAATGAGCAGTTCTTC. Its protein is CSVEVRGTYNEQFF.

This clone occurred a few times. The V gene is TRBV30, the J gene TRBJ2-3; 7 bases agree with TRBD1. The CDR3 is 14 residues long. CDR1 is GTSNPN, CDR2 SVGIG, per germline (reference sequence). V shed 1 base, J shed 4 bases, and the junction held 5 bases outside the gene matches. The CDR3: CAWSAPGGADTQYF. CDR3 sequence (DNA): TGTGCCTGGAGTGCCCCAGGGGGAGCAGATACGCAGTATTTT.

The genes are TRBV29-1 and TRBJ2-2, with 10 bases lining up with TRBD1. The V gene's germline CDR1 is SQVTM and CDR2 ANQGSEA. J lost 6 bases, V lost 3 bases, and 7 bases had no gene match. The CDR3 sequence is 15 residues long. The CDR3: CSVDPTGGNSGELFF. The CDR3 region has the DNA TGCAGCGTTGATCCGACAGGGGGCAACTCCGGGGAGCTGTTTTTT.

This chain links TRBV5-1 with TRBJ2-5, with 9 bases matching TRBD1. The CDR3 covers 16 residues. Germline V gene lookup returns CDR1 SGHRS and CDR2 YFSETQ. After removal of 2 bases from V and 1 base from J, the junction contained 6 bases not matched to a gene. In DNA, the CDR3 is TGCGCCAGCAGCTTTCAGGGACAGGGCCTCCAAGAGACCCAGTACTTC. Its translation is CASSFQGQGLQETQYF.

This clone has a handful of counts. CDR3 residues: CASSPTGLAANIQYF. Here the CDR3 DNA reads TGTGCCAGCAGCCCCACGGGACTAGCGGCAAACATTCAGTACTTC. V is TRBV7-2 and J is TRBJ2-4; 11 bases fit TRBD2. The CDR3 totals 15 residues. The V and J ends lost 5 bases and 6 bases, in that order; junction bases with no gene match: 6. Germline CDR1 and CDR2: SGHTA and FQGNSA.

This clone came up a few times. The V call is TRBV18, the J call TRBJ2-1; D gene unclear. The CDR3 is made up of 14 amino acids. Germline values: CDR1 KGHSH, CDR2 LQKENI. V was pared by 4 bases and J by 1 base, with 8 bases between. The CDR3 loop reads CASSLPGSYNEQFF. CDR3 sequence (DNA): TGTGCCAGCTCACTGCCAGGATCCTACAATGAGCAGTTCTTC.

V gene TRBV12-5 combines with J gene TRBJ1-5; D is possibly TRBD1 (5 bases). Germline CDR1 and CDR2: LGHNT and FRNRAP. Trimming removed 7 bases at V and 6 bases at J, with 13 bases between. The CDR3 is 13 residues long. CDR3 sequence: CASASSGGQPQHF. The CDR3 DNA reads as TGTGCTAGTGCCTCCAGCGGGGGTCAGCCCCAGCATTTT.